The entry that follows covers one TCR beta chain sequence. Its antigen is not identified. This entry is derived from a study of identifying expanded T cells in peripheral blood. Notes on the study in general: Differentially abundant clones: around 1.2 between replicates, about 15 at approximately two weeks, 19 at four. Clone count variance between roughly 2-week samples rose with total template count.

Healthy donors had no documented immune events, such as infections, while sampled. Sequencing was performed with immunoSEQ multiplex PCR; in TCRdb, only in-frame clones are kept and a portion is missing. The table has about 130,000 clones, 75% to 90% seen once; the top ten hold 8% to 9%. The TCR was taken from a person aged 18-70 years in good health. Specimen: blood.

The CDR3 here is CASSLGGYTDTQYF. CDR3 DNA sequence: TGTGCCAGCAGCTTGGGGGGATACACAGATACGCAGTATTTT. The chain recombines TRBV11-2 with TRBJ2-3, with TRBD2 as a possible D gene (6 bases). This CDR3 has 14 amino acids. V was pared by 3 bases and J by 2 bases, with 9 bases between. Germline loops: CDR1 SGHAT, CDR2 FQNNGV.